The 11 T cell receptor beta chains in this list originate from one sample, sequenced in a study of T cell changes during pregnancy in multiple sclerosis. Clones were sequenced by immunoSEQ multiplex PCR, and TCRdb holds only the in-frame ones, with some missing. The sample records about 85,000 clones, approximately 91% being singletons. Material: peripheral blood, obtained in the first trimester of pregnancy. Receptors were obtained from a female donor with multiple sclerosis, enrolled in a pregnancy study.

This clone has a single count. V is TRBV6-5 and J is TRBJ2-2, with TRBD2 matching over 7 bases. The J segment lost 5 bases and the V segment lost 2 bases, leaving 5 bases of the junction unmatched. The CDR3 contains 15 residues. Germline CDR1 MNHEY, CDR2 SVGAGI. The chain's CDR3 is CASSYGGRLTGELFF. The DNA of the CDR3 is TGTGCCAGCAGTTACGGCGGGAGATTGACCGGGGAGCTGTTTTTT.

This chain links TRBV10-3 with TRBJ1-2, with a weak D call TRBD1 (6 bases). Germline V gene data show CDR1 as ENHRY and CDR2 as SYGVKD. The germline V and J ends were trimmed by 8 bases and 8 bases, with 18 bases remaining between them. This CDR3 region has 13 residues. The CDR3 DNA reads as TGTGCCATCGGAGGGGGGGGCGCATTAGGCTACACCTTC. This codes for CAIGGGGALGYTF.

DNA for the CDR3: TGTGCCAGCAGGGCGACAGCCTCCTACGAGCAGTACTTC. Translating gives CASRATASYEQYF. This chain links TRBV2 with TRBJ2-7, with D maybe TRBD1 (5 bases). The CDR3 has 13 residues. Deletions cut 6 bases from V and 0 bases from J, with 9 bases between. Germline V gene data show CDR1 as SNHLY and CDR2 as FYNNEI.

The CDR3 sequence: CSVEELGQNTDTQYF. The CDR3 DNA reads TGCAGCGTTGAAGAGTTGGGCCAGAACACAGATACGCAGTATTTT. The rearrangement uses TRBV29-1 and TRBJ2-3; D ambiguous. The CDR3 is made up of 15 amino acids. The germline gives CDR1 SQVTM, CDR2 ANQGSEA. V lost 0 bases and J lost 2, with 12 bases in between.

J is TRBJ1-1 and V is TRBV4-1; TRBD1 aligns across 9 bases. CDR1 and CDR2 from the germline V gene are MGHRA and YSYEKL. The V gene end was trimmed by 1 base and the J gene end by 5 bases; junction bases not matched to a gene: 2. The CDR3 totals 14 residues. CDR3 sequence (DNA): TGCGCCAGCAGCCAAGGGACAGGGGAGACTGAAGCTTTCTTT. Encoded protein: CASSQGTGETEAFF.

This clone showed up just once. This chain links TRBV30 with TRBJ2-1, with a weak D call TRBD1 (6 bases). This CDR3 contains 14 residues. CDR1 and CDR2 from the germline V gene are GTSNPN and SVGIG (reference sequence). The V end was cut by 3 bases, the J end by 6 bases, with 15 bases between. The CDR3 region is CAWRDLGAGNEQFF. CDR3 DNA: TGTGCCTGGAGGGACTTGGGGGCAGGCAATGAGCAGTTCTTC.

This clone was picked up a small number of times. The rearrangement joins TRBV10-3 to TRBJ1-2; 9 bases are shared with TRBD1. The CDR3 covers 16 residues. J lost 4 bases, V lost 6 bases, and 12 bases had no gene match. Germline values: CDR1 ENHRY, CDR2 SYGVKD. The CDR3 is CAIRGTGNEASYGYTF. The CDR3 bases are TGTGCCATCAGGGGGACAGGGAATGAGGCTAGCTATGGCTACACCTTC.

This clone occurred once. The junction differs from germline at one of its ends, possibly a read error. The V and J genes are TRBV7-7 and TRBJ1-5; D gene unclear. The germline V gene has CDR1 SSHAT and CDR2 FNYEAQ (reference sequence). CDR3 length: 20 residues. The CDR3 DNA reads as TGTGCTAGCACATATTGTATTCGGGTAGACTTGGCTTATAGCAATCAGCCCCAGCATTTT. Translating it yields CASTYCIRVDLAYSNQPQHF.

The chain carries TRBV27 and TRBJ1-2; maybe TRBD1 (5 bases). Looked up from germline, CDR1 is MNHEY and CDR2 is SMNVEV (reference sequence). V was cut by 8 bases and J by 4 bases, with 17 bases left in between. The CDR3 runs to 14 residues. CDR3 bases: TGTGCCAGCGGGAGTCTGAGGGGAGGCTATGGCTACACCTTC. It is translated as CASGSLRGGYGYTF.

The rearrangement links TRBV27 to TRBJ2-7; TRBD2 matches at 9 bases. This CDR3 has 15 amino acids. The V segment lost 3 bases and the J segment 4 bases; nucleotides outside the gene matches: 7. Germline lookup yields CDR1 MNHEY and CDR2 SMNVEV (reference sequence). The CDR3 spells CASSLWASGIYEQYF. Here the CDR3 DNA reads TGTGCCAGCAGTTTGTGGGCTAGCGGGATTTACGAGCAGTACTTC.

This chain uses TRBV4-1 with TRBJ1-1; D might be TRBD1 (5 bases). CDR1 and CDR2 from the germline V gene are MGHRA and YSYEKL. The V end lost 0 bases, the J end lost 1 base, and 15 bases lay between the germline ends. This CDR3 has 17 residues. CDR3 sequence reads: CASSQDSGGGWNTEAFF. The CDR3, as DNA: TGCGCCAGCAGCCAAGACTCTGGGGGGGGTTGGAACACTGAAGCTTTCTTT.